A single sample gave rise to the 4 T cell receptor beta chains below, sequenced in a study of T cells in Graves' hyperthyroidism and ophthalmopathy. TCR beta CDR3 sequences were amplified from RNA transcripts. The HTBI set primed first-round TCR CDR3 RT-PCR. A single record per CDR3 protein comes from TCRdb applying MiXCR to the multiplex PCR reads. The sample carries around 300,000 distinct CDR3 sequences, 20% to 25% recorded once. Sequencing input: blood. These receptor sequences come from a man aged 25 to 45 with Graves' ophthalmopathy.

V usage is TRBV20-1 and J usage is TRBJ1-6, with D possibly being TRBD1 (6 bases). Trimming cost V 1 base and J 9 bases, with 16 bases left between them. The length of the CDR3 is 15 residues. Germline values: CDR1 DFQATT, CDR2 SNEGSKA (reference sequence). The CDR3 region is CSARGPGAGVSPLHF. The CDR3 DNA sequence: TGCAGTGCTAGAGGTCCAGGGGCAGGGGTTTCACCCCTCCACTTT.

This rearrangement joins TRBV11-2 to TRBJ1-2, with D unresolved. V gave up 8 bases and J gave up 1 base, with 11 bases separating them. The CDR3 loop spans 13 amino acids. In germline, CDR1 is SGHAT, CDR2 FQNNGV. The CDR3 coding sequence is TGTGCCAGCTCGGCGGGGTTTAACTATGGCTACACCTTC. As protein: CASSAGFNYGYTF. Variable domain in full (rest from reference TRBV11-2 and TRBJ1-2): EAGVAQSPRYKIIEKRQSVAFWCNPISGHATLYWYQQILGQGPKLLIQFQNNGVVDDSQLPKDRFSAERLKGVDSTLKIQPAKLEDSAVYLCASSAGFNYGYTFGSGTRLTVV.

This clonotype was seen many times. V and J are TRBV5-1 and TRBJ2-1; no definite D call. This CDR3 is 13 amino acids long. Trimming left V 0 bases short and J 10 bases short, with 11 bases between. Germline CDR1 SGHRS, CDR2 YFSETQ. CDR3 DNA: TGCGCCAGCAGCTTGGCCTGGAGTACGGAGCAGTTCTTC. Translating it yields CASSLAWSTEQFF.

The chain carries TRBV6-1 and TRBJ1-1; a possible D gene is TRBD1 (5 bases). There are 16 residues in the CDR3. With 7 bases removed from V and 6 bases from J, the gap between germline ends came to 24 bases. The V gene's germline CDR1 is MNHNS and CDR2 SASEGT. The CDR3 reads CASIRRAGRQISEAFF. In DNA form, the CDR3 reads TGTGCCAGCATCCGCAGGGCGGGTCGGCAGATCTCTGAAGCTTTCTTT.